This T cell receptor (beta chain) comes out of a study of CD8 T cells in Susac syndrome. Overall study context: Patients with Susac syndrome were, at the time of blood collection, therapy-naive, maintained on corticosteroids, or maintained on intravenous immunoglobulin alone.

There are 15 residues in the CDR3. Germline CDR1 MDHEN, CDR2 SYDVKM. The V end was cut by 7 bases, the J end by 3 bases, with 18 bases between. This clonotype was seen once. No antigen is known for it. Random hexamers primed reverse transcription of about 0.5 to 1 ug RNA. The authors amplified TCR beta CDR3 across 54 Vbeta and 13 Jbeta using immunoSEQ multiplex PCR. One entry per CDR3 protein results from TCRdb running MiXCR on the immunoSEQ multiplex PCR reads. The data show 240,000 or so distinct CDR3 sequences, 90% to 96% seen once. The study's findings and limits: The CD4+ T cell repertoires of Susac syndrome were found to show no clonal expansion.

The authors sequenced TCR beta from blood CD8+ and CD4+ T cells. The source is a human donor with Susac syndrome. Sequencing used CD4+ T cells from PBMCs. This rearrangement joins TRBV28 to TRBJ2-5; D call uncertain. CDR3 in amino acids: CASTPVGWGEETQYF. Written as DNA, the CDR3 is TGTGCCAGCACCCCAGTAGGCTGGGGTGAAGAGACCCAGTACTTC. The full variable domain, completed using reference TRBV28 and TRBJ2-5, is DVKVTQSSRYLVKRTGEKVFLECVQDMDHENMFWYRQDPGLGLRLIYFSYDVKMKEKGDIPEGYSVSREKKERFSLILESASTNQTSMYLCASTPVGWGEETQYFGPGTRLLVL.